This is a list of T cell receptor beta chains from one sample in a study of T cell responses to AZD1222 COVID-19 vaccine. TCRdb's copy holds only in-frame clones and misses some; the assay was immunoSEQ multiplex PCR. The table includes 100,000 to 120,000 clones, 88% detected once. The starting material was peripheral blood, obtained on day 0 of AZD1222 vaccination. The source of these receptors is an adult in good health. Both conserved end residues are part of each CDR3. Rows may omit the clone size; those that give it use once, few, many or a size class.

V	J	size	length	CDR3
TRBV7-6	TRBJ1-5	-	13	CASSLGGKKPQHF
TRBV6-6	TRBJ1-4	few	17	CASSQNRAGRANEKLFF
TRBV6-1	TRBJ2-3	-	17	CASSGTSGGLSTDTQYF
TRBV6-5	TRBJ1-5	-	13	CASSWGETQPQHF
TRBV6-5	TRBJ1-3	-	16	CASSLLGQGSGNTIYF
TRBV9	TRBJ1-5	once	14	CASTPGLGNQPQHF
TRBV27	TRBJ1-2	once	14	CASSPGQGALGYTF
TRBV19	TRBJ1-5	-	15	CASSMGTRSNQPQHF
TRBV15	TRBJ2-3	once	15	CATSRITGTWDTQYF
TRBV29-1	TRBJ2-7	once	12	CSVRQGNYEQYF
TRBV6-5	TRBJ1-2	-	15	CASSPVPGPNYGYTF